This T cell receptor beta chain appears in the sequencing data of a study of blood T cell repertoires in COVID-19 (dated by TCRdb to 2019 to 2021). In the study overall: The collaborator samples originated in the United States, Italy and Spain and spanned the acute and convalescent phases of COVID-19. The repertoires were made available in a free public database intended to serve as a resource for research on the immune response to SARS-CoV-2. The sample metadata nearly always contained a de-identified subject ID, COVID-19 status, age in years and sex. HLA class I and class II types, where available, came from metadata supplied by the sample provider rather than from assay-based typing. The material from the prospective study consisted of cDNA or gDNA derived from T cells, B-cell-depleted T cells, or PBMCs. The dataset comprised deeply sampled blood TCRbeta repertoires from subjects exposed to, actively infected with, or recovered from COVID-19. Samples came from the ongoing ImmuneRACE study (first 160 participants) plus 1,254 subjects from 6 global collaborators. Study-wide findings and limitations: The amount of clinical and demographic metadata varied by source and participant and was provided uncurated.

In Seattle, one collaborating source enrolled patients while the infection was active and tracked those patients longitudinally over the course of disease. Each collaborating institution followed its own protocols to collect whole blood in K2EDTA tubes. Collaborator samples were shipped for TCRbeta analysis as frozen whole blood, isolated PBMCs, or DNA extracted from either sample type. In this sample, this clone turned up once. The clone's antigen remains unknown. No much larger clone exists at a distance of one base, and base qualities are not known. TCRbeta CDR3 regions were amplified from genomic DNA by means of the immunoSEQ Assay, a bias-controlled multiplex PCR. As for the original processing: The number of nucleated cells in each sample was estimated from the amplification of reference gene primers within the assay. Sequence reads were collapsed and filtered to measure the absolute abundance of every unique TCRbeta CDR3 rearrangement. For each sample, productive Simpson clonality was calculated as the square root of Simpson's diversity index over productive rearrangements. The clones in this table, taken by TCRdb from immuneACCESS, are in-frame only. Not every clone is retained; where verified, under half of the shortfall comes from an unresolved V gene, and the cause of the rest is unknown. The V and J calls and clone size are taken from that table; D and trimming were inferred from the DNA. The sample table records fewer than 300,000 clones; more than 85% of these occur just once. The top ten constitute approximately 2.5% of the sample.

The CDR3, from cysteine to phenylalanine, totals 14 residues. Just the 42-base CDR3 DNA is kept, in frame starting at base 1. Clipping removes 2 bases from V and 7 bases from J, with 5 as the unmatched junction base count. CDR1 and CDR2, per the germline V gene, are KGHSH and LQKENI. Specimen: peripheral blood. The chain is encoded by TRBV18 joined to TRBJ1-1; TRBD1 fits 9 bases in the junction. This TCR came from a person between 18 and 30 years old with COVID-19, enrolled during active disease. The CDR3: CASSPRQGESEAFF. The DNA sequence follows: TGTGCCAGCTCACCAAGACAGGGGGAGAGTGAAGCTTTCTTT.